This T cell receptor (beta chain) is drawn from a study of blood T cell repertoires in COVID-19. For the study at large: Samples of COVID-19 (acute and convalescent) were obtained from the United States, Italy and Spain. Sample material is recorded as cDNA or gDNA derived from T cells, B-cell-depleted T cells, or PBMCs.

Living in under 30 US areas, the participants were between roughly 18 and 95 years of age. Grouping used clinical history reported by participants in a survey and questionnaire. Only in-frame clones appear in the TCRdb table, and some are missing; sequencing was by immunoSEQ multiplex PCR. The sample yields 400,000 to 500,000 clones, over 75% seen once. The CDR3 consists of 13 residues. Germline CDR1 and CDR2: SEHNR and FQNEAQ (reference sequence). The V end was cut by 4 bases, the J end by 3 bases, with 10 bases between. As concerns this clone: The same CDR3 is also encoded by other DNA sequences in this sample.

This chain uses TRBV7-9 with TRBJ2-7; tentative D call: TRBD1 (6 bases). This receptor was taken from a woman between 18 and 30 years old who had been exposed to COVID-19. The sequencing input was PBMCs or T cells enriched from blood (not recorded which). CDR3 nucleotide sequence: TGTGCCAGCAGCTCCTCGGACAGCTACGAGCAGTACTTC. Translation gives CASSSSDSYEQYF. Full variable domain (rest looked up from reference TRBV7-9 and TRBJ2-7): DTGVSQNPRHKITKRGQNVTFRCDPISEHNRLYWYRQTLGQGPEFLTYFQNEAQLEKSRLLSDRFSAERPKGSFSTLEIQRTEQGDSAMYLCASSSSDSYEQYFGPGTRLTVT.